One and the same sample provided the 26 T cell receptor beta chains below, sequenced in a study of identical twins. TCRdb re-analysed the 5' RACE reads in MiXCR, keeping a single row per CDR3 protein. The sample shows about 500,000 distinct CDR3 sequences, roughly an eighth of them seen only once. The same specimen was also included in a second study, on yellow fever vaccine responses in identical twins.

The sequenced sample consisted of CD4+ T cells sorted from blood. These receptors were taken from a woman between 18 and 29 years old in good health.

This chain links TRBV29-1 with TRBJ2-5; 7 nucleotides match TRBD2. CDR1 and CDR2 from the germline V gene are SQVTM and ANQGSEA. The CDR3 sequence is 15 residues long. The J segment lost 5 bases and the V segment lost 7 bases, leaving 16 bases of the junction unmatched. The CDR3 protein is CSGRRDRGGGETQYF. For the CDR3, the DNA is TGCAGCGGGCGGAGGGATCGCGGGGGAGGTGAGACCCAGTACTTC.

The J gene is TRBJ1-4, the V gene TRBV2, with 9 bases identical to TRBD1. Germline values: CDR1 SNHLY, CDR2 FYNNEI. Trimming took 6 bases from V and 8 from J; bases not matched to a gene: 7. CDR3 size: 14 residues. CDR3 DNA sequence: TGTGCCAGCAGCGTTGACAGGGGGGGCGAAAAACTGTTTTTT. This translates into CASSVDRGGEKLFF. Filled out from reference TRBV2 and TRBJ1-4, the complete variable domain reads EPEVTQTPSHQVTQMGQEVILRCVPISNHLYFYWYRQILGQKVEFLVSFYNNEISEKSEIFDDQFSVERPDGSNFTLKIRSTKLEDSAMYFCASSVDRGGEKLFFGSGTQLSVL.

This clonotype was counted between two and nine times. The chain is built from TRBV25-1 and TRBJ1-5; 9 nucleotides match TRBD1. V lost 2 bases, J lost 3 bases, and 5 bases stayed unmatched. The CDR3 has 16 amino acids. CDR1 is MGHDK, CDR2 SYGVNS, per germline. CDR3 loop: CASSETDRGFNQPQHF. As DNA, the CDR3 is TGTGCCAGCAGTGAAACGGACAGGGGATTCAATCAGCCCCAGCATTTT.

This clonotype was counted many times. The chain links TRBV5-1 to TRBJ2-1; 9 nucleotides match TRBD2. With V trimmed by 0 bases and J by 4 bases, 2 bases remained unmatched. CDR1 SGHRS and CDR2 YFSETQ come from the germline V gene. This CDR3 has 15 amino acids. CDR3 loop: CASSLGLAAYNEQFF. The CDR3, as DNA: TGCGCCAGCAGCTTGGGACTAGCGGCTTACAATGAGCAGTTCTTC.

V is TRBV6-2 or TRBV6-3 and J is TRBJ2-7, with 7 positions matching TRBD1. The length of the CDR3 is 15 residues. J was trimmed by 5 bases and V by 6 bases; bases with no gene match: 13. Per germline, CDR1 MNHEY and CDR2 SVGEGT. The CDR3 coding sequence is TGTGCCAGCAGAACCCCTCCAGGGGGTGGCCACGAGCAGTACTTC. Residues: CASRTPPGGGHEQYF.

In this sample, this clonotype turned up a few times. The CDR3 bases are TGCGCCAGCAGCCAAGAACGTCCGGGACTAGCGGGCTCTGGGGCCAACGTCCTGACTTTC. This translates into CASSQERPGLAGSGANVLTF. J is TRBJ2-6 and V is TRBV4-1; 12 positions match TRBD2. The CDR3 has 20 amino acids. CDR1 MGHRA and CDR2 YSYEKL come from the germline V gene. Trimming took 0 bases from V and 0 from J; bases not matched to a gene: 6.

The V gene is TRBV4-3, the J gene TRBJ2-7; D not certain. The CDR3 is made up of 15 amino acids. Trimming took 0 bases from V and 1 from J, leaving 10 bases between them. Per germline, CDR1 LGHNA and CDR2 YSLEER. In DNA, the CDR3 is TGCGCCAGCAGCCAAGATGTGACACCTTCCTACGAGCAGTACTTC. Its protein is CASSQDVTPSYEQYF.

This chain links TRBV21-1 with TRBJ1-1. TRBV21-1 is described as a pseudogene. The CDR3 is 14 amino acids. CDR3 sequence reads: CASSKGVRRGEAFF. The CDR3 coding sequence is TGTGCCAGCAGCAAAGGAGTAAGGAGGGGTGAAGCTTTCTTT.

This clonotype was detected a few times. This chain connects TRBV30 to TRBJ2-1; D is possibly TRBD1 (7 bases). The germline V gene encodes CDR1 GTSNPN and CDR2 SVGIG (reference sequence). This CDR3 spans 16 amino acids. V was cut by 4 bases and J by 6 bases, with 22 bases left in between. The CDR3, as DNA: TGTGCCTGGAACCCAGGGAGGACAGGAAGGATCAATGAGCAGTTCTTC. It is translated as CAWNPGRTGRINEQFF.

The rearrangement uses TRBV2 and TRBJ1-1, with TRBD1 matching over 7 bases. J gave up 0 bases and V 6 bases, and 13 bases lay outside the gene matches. This CDR3 is 17 amino acids long. Germline values: CDR1 SNHLY, CDR2 FYNNEI. In DNA form, the CDR3 reads TGTGCCAGCAGCAAGAGAGGACAGGAGCAAATGAACACTGAAGCTTTCTTT. Translation: CASSKRGQEQMNTEAFF.

This clonotype was recorded a few times. This sequence joins TRBV20-1 and TRBJ2-7, with D unclear. CDR1 is DFQATT, CDR2 SNEGSKA, per germline (reference sequence). Trimming removed 3 bases at V and 5 bases at J, with 11 bases between. The CDR3 sequence is 12 residues long. CDR3 in DNA: TGCAGTGCTAGGCGGTTAGTTAACGAGCAGTACTTC. As protein: CSARRLVNEQYF.

This clonotype occurred a few times. The rearrangement links TRBV4-3 to TRBJ1-1; tentatively, D is TRBD1 (5 bases). This CDR3 has 15 amino acids. CDR1 and CDR2 from the germline V gene are LGHNA and YSLEER. The V end was cut by 0 bases, the J end by 8 bases, with 16 bases between. The CDR3: CASSQDLGGVLEAFF. CDR3 bases: TGCGCCAGCAGCCAAGATCTCGGGGGGGTCCTCGAAGCTTTCTTT.

The chain recombines TRBV10-2 with TRBJ1-5, with 8 bases that match TRBD1. Germline V gene lookup returns CDR1 WSHSY and CDR2 SAAADI. V trimming: 7 bases; J trimming: 6 bases; junction bases outside the gene matches: 8. CDR3 length: 14 amino acids. The CDR3 loop is CASTLGQGSQPQHF. In DNA form, the CDR3 reads TGCGCCAGCACCCTAGGACAGGGAAGTCAGCCCCAGCATTTT.

The chain recombines TRBV7-2 with TRBJ1-1; no definite D call. This CDR3 is 12 amino acids long. The germline V gene has CDR1 SGHTA and CDR2 FQGNSA. Trimming cost V 4 bases and J 6 bases, with 9 bases left between them. In nucleotides, the CDR3 is TGTGCCAGCAGCTCCTATGGGGCTGAAGCTTTCTTT. Protein sequence: CASSSYGAEAFF.

This clonotype was counted a few times. The chain has TRBV18 and TRBJ2-7; TRBD1 aligns across 7 bases. The germline gives CDR1 KGHSH, CDR2 LQKENI. With 2 bases clipped from V and 5 bases from J, the junction kept 6 bases outside the gene matches. The CDR3 is 14 residues long. The CDR3 DNA is TGTGCCAGCTCACCAGAGACAGGGTTCCACGAGCAGTACTTC. Translated, it gives CASSPETGFHEQYF.

In DNA form, the CDR3 reads TGTGCCAGCACGCTCATCTCTGGGGCCAACGTCCTGACTTTC. It translates to CASTLISGANVLTF. This rearrangement joins TRBV6-1 to TRBJ2-6; no firm D call. V lost 7 bases and J 0 bases, leaving 7 bases between the germline ends. The V gene's germline CDR1 is MNHNS and CDR2 SASEGT. The CDR3 extends over 14 amino acids.

This clonotype was seen a few times. The chain has TRBV7-9 and TRBJ1-1, with 8 bases aligning to TRBD1. The CDR3 covers 15 residues. J gave up 5 bases and V 4 bases, and 9 bases lay outside the gene matches. Germline V gives CDR1 SEHNR, CDR2 FQNEAQ (reference sequence). The CDR3 DNA sequence: TGTGCCAGCAGCTGGGGGGACAGGCGAGGAACTGAAGCTTTCTTT. Its translation is CASSWGDRRGTEAFF. Combining the CDR3 with reference TRBV7-9 and TRBJ1-1 gives the whole variable domain DTGVSQNPRHKITKRGQNVTFRCDPISEHNRLYWYRQTLGQGPEFLTYFQNEAQLEKSRLLSDRFSAERPKGSFSTLEIQRTEQGDSAMYLCASSWGDRRGTEAFFGQGTRLTVV.

This sequence joins TRBV18 and TRBJ2-1; TRBD1 is a possible D gene (6 bases). Germline V gives CDR1 KGHSH, CDR2 LQKENI. This CDR3 is 16 amino acids long. The V and J ends lost 3 bases and 0 bases respectively, with 12 bases between them. In nucleotides, the CDR3 is TGTGCCAGCTCACCCTCGGCAGGGGTCTCCTACAATGAGCAGTTCTTC. Protein: CASSPSAGVSYNEQFF. The whole variable domain, remainder taken from reference TRBV18 and TRBJ2-1, is NAGVMQNPRHLVRRRGQEARLRCSPMKGHSHVYWYRQLPEEGLKFMVYLQKENIIDESGMPKERFSAEFPKEGPSILRIQQVVRGDSAAYFCASSPSAGVSYNEQFFGPGTRLTVL.

The genes are TRBV20-1 and TRBJ2-2; no reliable D call. Germline V lookup: CDR1 DFQATT, CDR2 SNEGSKA (reference sequence). The CDR3 has 14 amino acids. V lost 0 bases, J lost 7 bases, and 12 bases lay in between. The CDR3 loop is CSARDFRQSGELFF. CDR3 coding DNA: TGCAGTGCTAGAGATTTTCGACAAAGCGGGGAGCTGTTTTTT.

CDR3 sequence: CASSLSRKGRGAYEQYF. Here the CDR3 DNA reads TGTGCCAGCAGCCTCTCTAGGAAGGGGAGAGGGGCCTACGAGCAGTACTTC. This chain links TRBV13 with TRBJ2-7; D might be TRBD1 or TRBD2, each matching 5 bases. The CDR3 covers 17 residues. Germline V gives CDR1 PRHDT, CDR2 FYEKMQ (reference sequence). V lost 5 bases and J lost 2, with 22 bases in between.

This chain uses TRBV7-2 with TRBJ1-2; weak D call: TRBD1 (6 bases). The CDR3 sequence is 16 residues long. V lost 1 base and J lost 9, with 21 bases in between. CDR1 and CDR2 (germline): SGHTA, FQGNSA. The CDR3 region is CASSLVMGGAAGSYTF. In DNA, the CDR3 is TGTGCCAGCAGCTTAGTAATGGGGGGCGCCGCGGGAAGCTACACCTTC. Drawing the rest from reference TRBV7-2 and TRBJ1-2, the complete variable domain is GAGVSQSPSNKVTEKGKDVELRCDPISGHTALYWYRQSLGQGLEFLIYFQGNSAPDKSGLPSDRFSAERTGGSVSTLTIQRTQQEDSAVYLCASSLVMGGAAGSYTFGSGTRLTVV.

V usage is TRBV5-1 and J usage is TRBJ1-1; D might be TRBD1 (5 bases). V lost 2 bases and J lost 0, with 14 bases in between. CDR1 is SGHRS, CDR2 YFSETQ, per germline. The CDR3 is 16 amino acids. The CDR3 here is CASSFLGTAMNTEAFF. The CDR3 DNA sequence: TGCGCCAGCAGCTTTCTGGGGACCGCGATGAACACTGAAGCTTTCTTT.

The chain uses TRBV20-1 and TRBJ2-1, with D tentatively TRBD2 (6 bases). Trimming removed 3 bases at V and 5 bases at J, with 20 bases between. The CDR3 has 16 amino acids. The germline CDR1 and CDR2 sequences are DFQATT and SNEGSKA (reference sequence). The CDR3 region is CSASHGKRAGHNEQFF. The CDR3 DNA follows: TGCAGTGCTAGTCATGGAAAGAGAGCGGGCCACAATGAGCAGTTCTTC.

The sample holds a few counts of this clonotype. This rearrangement joins TRBV7-3 to TRBJ2-2; D not resolved. From germline, CDR1 is SGHTA and CDR2 FQGTGA. Trimming pared 1 base from V and 4 bases from J, leaving 4 bases between. CDR3 length: 13 amino acids. The DNA of the CDR3 is TGTGCCAGCAGCTTAATTTTCACCGGGGAGCTGTTTTTT. It encodes CASSLIFTGELFF.

This clonotype was counted between two and nine times. The J gene is TRBJ2-1, the V gene TRBV6-2 or TRBV6-3, with TRBD2 matching over 10 bases. V gave up 6 bases and J gave up 2 bases; unmatched junction bases: 4. Per the germline V gene, CDR1 is MNHEY and CDR2 is SVGEGT. The CDR3 consists of 15 residues. CDR3: CASRVAGGPYNEQFF. CDR3 DNA sequence: TGTGCCAGCAGGGTAGCGGGAGGTCCCTACAATGAGCAGTTCTTC.

This clonotype was recorded at least ten times. The V call is TRBV7-2, the J call TRBJ1-4; no firm D call. The CDR3 is 15 residues long. CDR1 and CDR2 (germline): SGHTA, FQGNSA. The V and J ends lost 4 bases and 8 bases respectively, with 17 bases between them. CDR3 coding DNA: TGTGCCAGCAGCTCTGGGTCGAGTACTTGGGAAAAACTGTTTTTT. Translating it yields CASSSGSSTWEKLFF.